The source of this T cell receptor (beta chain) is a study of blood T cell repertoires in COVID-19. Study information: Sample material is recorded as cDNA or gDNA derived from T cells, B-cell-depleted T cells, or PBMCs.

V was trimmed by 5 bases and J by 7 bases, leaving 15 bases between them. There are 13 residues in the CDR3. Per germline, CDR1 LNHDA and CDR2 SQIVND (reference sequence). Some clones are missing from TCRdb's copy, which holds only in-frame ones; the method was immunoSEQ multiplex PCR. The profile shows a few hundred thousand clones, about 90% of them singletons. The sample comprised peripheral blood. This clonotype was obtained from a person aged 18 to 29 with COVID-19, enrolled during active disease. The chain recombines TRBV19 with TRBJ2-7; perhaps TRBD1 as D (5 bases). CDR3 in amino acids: CASSPLDNNEQYF. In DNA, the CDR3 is TGTGCCAGTAGTCCATTGGACAATAATGAGCAGTACTTC.